This TCR beta chain was observed in a study of control samples from healthy donors and cancer patients. Profiling relied on immunoSEQ multiplex PCR, and the TCRdb table lists in-frame clones only, not all of them. The sample holds approximately 150,000 clones; under 90% are singletons and the top ten take just under 5%. The source is a man between 25 and 39 years old in good health. Input material: blood.

The CDR3 here is CASSLKAPSGPGELFF. The CDR3 bases are TGTGCCAGCAGCTTAAAAGCCCCCTCGGGGCCCGGGGAGCTGTTTTTT. V is TRBV7-3 and J is TRBJ2-2; TRBD1 or TRBD2 may be the D gene (5 bases each). From germline, CDR1 is SGHTA and CDR2 FQGTGA. Trimming left V 1 base short and J 6 bases short, with 15 bases between. CDR3 length: 16 residues.